Listed below are T cell receptor beta chains from one sample, sequenced in a study of shared T cell receptors in the human thymus. Profiling relied on immunoSEQ multiplex PCR, and the TCRdb table lists in-frame clones only, not all of them. The sample gives hundreds of thousands of clones, roughly 90% of which show up once; roughly 0.0097% is in the top ten. This same sample was also part of a study on human thymus T cells.

What was sequenced was thymocytes. The receptors here all came from a boy younger than two with a congenital heart defect. CDR3s include the opening cysteine and the closing phenylalanine or tryptophan. D genes are given only for firm matches. Part of the rows lack a size; the others show once, few, many or a class for expanded clones.

V gene,D gene,J gene,clone size,CDR3 protein,CDR3 DNA
TRBV2,TRBD2,TRBJ2-3,-,CASSEWIAGDTDTQYF,TGTGCCAGCAGTGAGTGGATAGCGGGAGACACAGATACGCAGTATTTT
TRBV7-9,TRBD1,TRBJ2-1,-,CASSLHPSRGLYNEQFF,TGTGCCAGCAGCCTCCACCCAAGCAGGGGGCTCTACAATGAGCAGTTCTTC
TRBV9,TRBD2,TRBJ2-1,-,CASSLSGLAGVNEQFF,TGTGCCAGCAGCCTATCGGGACTAGCGGGAGTCAATGAGCAGTTCTTC
TRBV19,TRBD1,TRBJ2-3,-,CASRPPGDREVGTDTQYF,TGTGCCAGTAGGCCCCCCGGGGACAGGGAGGTAGGCACAGATACGCAGTATTTT
TRBV11-3,TRBD1,TRBJ2-7,-,CASSLAGTGKNEQYF,TGTGCCAGCAGCTTAGCCGGGACAGGGAAAAACGAGCAGTACTTC
TRBV4-3,-,TRBJ2-7,-,CASSPIRGVYEQYF,TGCGCCAGCAGCCCGATTAGGGGTGTCTACGAGCAGTACTTC
TRBV27,TRBD1,TRBJ2-3,-,CASSLLGGPSTDTQYF,TGTGCCAGCAGTTTGTTAGGGGGCCCCAGCACAGATACGCAGTATTTT
TRBV4-3,-,TRBJ2-5,few,CASSQEGGETQYF,TGCGCCAGCAGCCAAGAAGGGGGAGAGACCCAGTACTTC
TRBV2,-,TRBJ2-1,-,CASSALVAGTYNEQFF,TGTGCCAGCAGCGCCTTGGTGGCGGGGACTTACAATGAGCAGTTCTTC
TRBV6-5,-,TRBJ2-3,-,CASTDNGSDMQYF,TGTGCCAGCACGGACAACGGTTCAGATATGCAGTATTTT
TRBV19,-,TRBJ2-7,-,CAKPGQGPGQYF,TGTGCCAAACCGGGACAAGGCCCCGGGCAGTACTTC
TRBV7-2,TRBD1,TRBJ2-1,-,CASSQVRTGGLDEQFF,TGTGCCAGCAGCCAGGTCCGGACAGGGGGCTTAGATGAGCAGTTCTTC
TRBV4-1,-,TRBJ2-2,few,CASSQGTTTGELFF,TGCGCCAGCAGCCAAGGGACAACCACCGGGGAGCTGTTTTTT
TRBV18,-,TRBJ1-2,-,CASSPPAPIGYTF,TGTGCCAGCTCACCACCGGCTCCAATCGGCTACACCTTC
TRBV18,TRBD2,TRBJ2-7,-,CASSPTSGRAKPEYF,TGTGCCAGCTCACCGACTAGCGGGAGGGCCAAACCAGAATACTTC
TRBV25-1,-,TRBJ2-3,-,CASSEPEESGTDTQYF,TGTGCCAGCAGTGAACCCGAAGAGTCGGGCACAGATACGCAGTATTTT
TRBV2,TRBD2,TRBJ2-3,-,CASSGLTSGLADTQYF,TGTGCCAGCAGTGGGTTGACTAGCGGTTTAGCAGATACGCAGTATTTT
TRBV7-8,-,TRBJ2-7,-,CASSFPTGNYEQYF,TGTGCCAGCAGCTTTCCTACAGGGAACTACGAGCAGTACTTC
TRBV5-1,-,TRBJ2-1,-,CASSLGWGPPQRSYNEQFF,TGCGCCAGCAGCTTGGGGTGGGGGCCCCCCCAGCGGTCCTACAATGAGCAGTTCTTC
TRBV28,-,TRBJ2-2,-,CASSTRVTGELFF,TGTGCCAGCAGTACCAGGGTCACCGGGGAGCTGTTTTTT
TRBV7-2,TRBD2,TRBJ2-1,-,CASSLAGRAGVGVNEQFF,TGTGCCAGCAGCTTAGCGGGGAGAGCGGGAGTTGGGGTGAATGAGCAGTTCTTC
TRBV6-1,TRBD1,TRBJ1-5,once,CASSEAWTGGKGNQPQHF,TGTGCCAGCAGTGAAGCTTGGACAGGGGGTAAAGGCAATCAGCCCCAGCATTTT
TRBV5-6,TRBD2,TRBJ2-7,-,CASSLTSGRFSNGEQYF,TGTGCCAGCAGCCTGACTAGCGGGAGGTTTTCTAACGGCGAGCAGTACTTC
TRBV7-8,TRBD2,TRBJ2-3,once,CASSTGTSKDTQYF,TGTGCCAGCAGCACCGGGACTAGCAAAGATACGCAGTATTTT
TRBV6-1,-,TRBJ1-5,-,CASSERGEAPDQPQHF,TGTGCCAGCAGTGAACGAGGGGAGGCCCCCGATCAGCCCCAGCATTTT
TRBV19,-,TRBJ2-2,-,CASSGAQKRVTGELFF,TGTGCCAGTAGTGGCGCACAAAAACGGGTTACCGGGGAGCTGTTTTTT
TRBV29-1,-,TRBJ1-5,once,CSVEDGSNQPQHF,TGCAGCGTGGAGGACGGTAGCAATCAGCCCCAGCATTTT
TRBV20-1,-,TRBJ1-1,-,CSAYDQRAFF,TGCAGTGCCTACGATCAGAGGGCTTTCTTT
TRBV5-1,TRBD2,TRBJ2-3,-,CASSPGLAGGQDTQYF,TGCGCCAGCAGCCCGGGACTAGCGGGAGGGCAAGATACGCAGTATTTT
TRBV5-6,TRBD1,TRBJ1-1,-,CASSMTGKNTEAFF,TGTGCCAGCAGCATGACAGGGAAGAACACTGAAGCTTTCTTT
TRBV28,TRBD1,TRBJ1-2,-,CASRSTGDGMNYGYTF,TGTGCCAGCAGGTCGACAGGGGATGGGATGAACTATGGCTACACCTTC
TRBV4-1,TRBD1,TRBJ1-1,-,CASRGNRGLPMNTEAFF,TGCGCCAGCAGGGGGAACAGGGGCCTTCCGATGAACACTGAAGCTTTCTTT
TRBV14,TRBD2,TRBJ2-7,-,CASSPGGKAYEQYF,TGTGCCAGCAGCCCGGGGGGGAAAGCCTACGAGCAGTACTTC
TRBV18,TRBD2,TRBJ2-7,-,CASSPLSSGIGRSYEQYF,TGTGCCAGCTCACCACTCTCTAGCGGGATAGGGCGCTCCTACGAGCAGTACTTC
TRBV2,-,TRBJ1-1,-,CASRAEMNTEAFF,TGTGCCAGCAGAGCGGAAATGAACACTGAAGCTTTCTTT
TRBV11-2,-,TRBJ2-7,-,CASSAGGTAYEQYF,TGTGCCAGCAGCGCAGGGGGGACAGCCTACGAGCAGTACTTC
TRBV30,TRBD2,TRBJ2-1,-,CAWTPPGLAGAGEQFF,TGTGCCTGGACCCCGCCGGGACTAGCGGGGGCCGGGGAGCAGTTCTTC
TRBV18,TRBD1,TRBJ2-1,-,CASSAGQGANEQFF,TGTGCCAGCTCAGCCGGACAGGGTGCCAATGAGCAGTTCTTC
TRBV4-3,-,TRBJ2-6,-,CASSPFRANVLTF,TGCGCCAGCAGCCCCTTTCGGGCCAACGTCCTGACTTTC
TRBV27,TRBD1,TRBJ2-7,-,CASSFPGTGPYEQYF,TGTGCCAGCAGTTTTCCCGGGACAGGGCCCTACGAGCAGTACTTC
TRBV11-3,TRBD2,TRBJ2-1,-,CASSSGLAGGPSSYNEQFF,TGTGCCAGCAGCTCGGGACTAGCGGGAGGACCCAGCTCCTACAATGAGCAGTTCTTC
TRBV28,TRBD2,TRBJ2-1,-,CASSPYLTSGETSEQFF,TGTGCCAGCAGTCCCTACCTTACTAGCGGGGAGACGAGTGAGCAGTTCTTC
TRBV18,TRBD1,TRBJ1-2,-,CASSGTGDYGYTF,TGTGCCAGCTCCGGGACAGGGGACTATGGCTACACCTTC
TRBV9,-,TRBJ2-7,-,CASSVGTAYEQYF,TGTGCCAGCAGCGTGGGGACTGCGTACGAGCAGTACTTC
TRBV11-3,-,TRBJ2-1,-,CASSLERPQGNDEQFF,TGTGCCAGCAGCTTAGAACGACCCCAGGGCAATGATGAGCAGTTCTTC
TRBV11-3,TRBD2,TRBJ2-7,-,CASSFGLAGVPLDEQYF,TGTGCCAGCAGCTTTGGACTAGCGGGAGTCCCCCTCGACGAGCAGTACTTC
TRBV2,TRBD2,TRBJ2-1,-,CASIRSGSFSYNEQFF,TGTGCCAGCATACGGAGCGGGAGCTTTTCCTACAATGAGCAGTTCTTC
TRBV2,-,TRBJ2-5,-,CASSEAVSKETQYF,TGTGCCAGCAGTGAAGCGGTCAGTAAAGAGACCCAGTACTTC
TRBV29-1,-,TRBJ2-1,-,CSVEEEGGTKLHQFF,TGCAGCGTTGAAGAAGAGGGGGGGACAAAACTTCATCAGTTCTTC